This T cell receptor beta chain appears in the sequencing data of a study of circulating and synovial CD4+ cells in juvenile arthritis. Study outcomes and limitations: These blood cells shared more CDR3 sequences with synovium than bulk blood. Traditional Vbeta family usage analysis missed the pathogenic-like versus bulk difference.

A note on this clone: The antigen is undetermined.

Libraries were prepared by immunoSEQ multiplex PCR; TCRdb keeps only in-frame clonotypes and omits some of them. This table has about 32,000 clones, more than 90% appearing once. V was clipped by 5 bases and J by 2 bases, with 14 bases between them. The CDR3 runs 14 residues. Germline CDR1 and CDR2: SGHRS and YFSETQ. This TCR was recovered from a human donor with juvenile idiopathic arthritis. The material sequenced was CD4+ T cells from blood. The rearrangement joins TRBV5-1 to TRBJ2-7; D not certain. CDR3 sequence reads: CASRPKSLTYEQYF. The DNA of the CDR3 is TGCGCCAGCAGGCCAAAGAGCTTAACCTACGAGCAGTACTTC.